Below are 5 T cell receptor beta chains sequenced from a single sample in a study of graft-versus-host responses after intestinal transplantation. Graft-derived tissue was subjected to processing to liberate intraepithelial and lamina propria lymphocytes. Sequenced by immunoSEQ multiplex PCR; TCRdb stores in-frame clones only, minus some. The table lists over 950 clones, more than 75% of them singletons. The sample in question was ileum tissue, obtained approximately 260 days after intestinal transplantation. The origin of the receptors is a human patient who received an intestinal transplant, so some T cells may come from the graft donor.

This chain joins TRBV28 and TRBJ2-5, with D possibly TRBD1 on 6 matching bases. Trimming took off 7 bases at V and 1 base at J, with 22 bases between the two ends. Per germline, CDR1 MDHEN and CDR2 SYDVKM. The CDR3 is 17 amino acids. This chain's CDR3 is CASTSSLTGYVQETQYF. The CDR3, as DNA: TGTGCCAGCACTTCGTCGCTGACAGGCTACGTCCAAGAGACCCAGTACTTC.

This chain links TRBV30 with TRBJ2-1; 9 nucleotides match TRBD1. Unmatched junction bases numbered 6, after V lost 4 bases and J lost 8 bases. This CDR3 has 13 amino acids. CDR1 and CDR2 from the germline V gene are GTSNPN and SVGIG (reference sequence). CDR3 coding DNA: TGTGCCTGGACTGACAGGGGGGTCGATGAGCAGTTCTTC. It codes for CAWTDRGVDEQFF.

V gene TRBV5-1 combines with J gene TRBJ1-1; D unclear. The CDR3 is 13 residues long. V was shortened by 1 base and J by 10 bases, with 14 bases between the two germline ends. CDR1 and CDR2 (germline): SGHRS, YFSETQ. The CDR3 nucleotides read TGCGCCAGCAGCTTGACGTCGGTACGCCTAGCTTTCTTT. Protein: CASSLTSVRLAFF. Full variable domain (remainder filled in from reference TRBV5-1 and TRBJ1-1): KAGVTQTPRYLIKTRGQQVTLSCSPISGHRSVSWYQQTPGQGLQFLFEYFSETQRNKGNFPGRFSGRQFSNSRSEMNVSTLELGDSALYLCASSLTSVRLAFFGQGTRLTVV.

By share, this clone ranks as hyperexpanded (1% or more). The chain couples TRBV2 to TRBJ1-2; the match to TRBD1 covers 8 bases. The germline gives CDR1 SNHLY, CDR2 FYNNEI. The CDR3 consists of 13 residues. Unmatched junction bases numbered 6, after V lost 9 bases and J lost 3 bases. CDR3 protein: CARGQEEYYGYTF. In DNA, the CDR3 is TGTGCCAGGGGACAGGAAGAGTACTATGGCTACACCTTC.

V and J are TRBV11-2 and TRBJ2-7; D is undetermined. The CDR3 contains 15 residues. From germline, CDR1 is SGHAT and CDR2 FQNNGV. The germline V and J ends were trimmed by 5 bases and 0 bases, with 14 bases remaining between them. CDR3 DNA: TGTGCCAGCAGCCCTACGAAAGGCTTCTCCTACGAGCAGTACTTC. Translated, it gives CASSPTKGFSYEQYF.